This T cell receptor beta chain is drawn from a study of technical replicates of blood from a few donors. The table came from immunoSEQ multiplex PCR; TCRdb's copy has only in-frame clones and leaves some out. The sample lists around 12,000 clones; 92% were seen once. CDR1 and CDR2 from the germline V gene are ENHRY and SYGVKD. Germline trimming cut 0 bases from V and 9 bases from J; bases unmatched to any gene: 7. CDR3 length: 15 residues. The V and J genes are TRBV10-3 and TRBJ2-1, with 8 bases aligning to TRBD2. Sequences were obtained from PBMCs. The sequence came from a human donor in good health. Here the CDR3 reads CAISESVGLVIEQFF. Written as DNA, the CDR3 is TGTGCCATCAGTGAGTCGGTGGGACTAGTCATTGAGCAGTTCTTC.